These T cell receptor beta chains were read from a single sample in a study of CD8 T cells in Susac syndrome. Each CDR3 protein is one row after TCRdb ran MiXCR on the immunoSEQ multiplex PCR reads. There are approximately 210,000 distinct CDR3 sequences in the sample; over 90% occur only once, and about 0.14% lies in the top ten. Sequences were obtained from CD4+ T cells from PBMCs. These receptors were taken from a human donor with Susac syndrome. Each CDR3 is given without its conserved first and last residue. Each record gives: D gene, V gene, J gene, CDR3 protein. A D gene is named only where the DNA matches it firmly.

.,TRBV19,TRBJ2-3,ASSIQYATDTQY
.,TRBV30,TRBJ2-5,AWGTGQRETQY
TRBD2,TRBV6-4,TRBJ2-1,ASSQNRAGGPGEQF
.,TRBV3-1,TRBJ2-5,ASSLEALAETQY
TRBD1,TRBV7-9,TRBJ1-2,ASSLAPGTGGGYT
TRBD2,TRBV7-6,TRBJ2-5,ASSSTGGGRETQY
TRBD2,TRBV27,TRBJ2-1,ASSPGLAGVGEQF
.,TRBV28,TRBJ1-1,ASGSMTVNTEAF
.,TRBV28,TRBJ1-2,ASSLPWGGYT
.,TRBV28,TRBJ1-2,ASGGANYGYT
TRBD1,TRBV5-4,TRBJ2-7,ASSGGQGYEQY
TRBD1,TRBV7-3,TRBJ2-7,ASSSGQGSTYEQY
TRBD2,TRBV11-2,TRBJ2-7,ASSRRGAGVVYEQY
.,TRBV30,TRBJ2-7,AWSPKGMRQGGSGYEQY
.,TRBV4-3,TRBJ1-4,ASSQDQSGGWEEKLF
.,TRBV7-3,TRBJ1-2,ASSLSRSADGYT
TRBD2,TRBV12-5,TRBJ2-7,ASGLIAGGSSYEQY
.,TRBV28,TRBJ1-4,ASSLFGGNEKLF
.,TRBV5-5,TRBJ2-7,ASSPETYEQY
.,TRBV4-3,TRBJ2-2,ASSHPAAGELF
.,TRBV5-1,TRBJ1-2,ASSLEGGRTYGYT
.,TRBV20-1,TRBJ1-6,SARLRGGDNSPLH
TRBD1,TRBV28,TRBJ1-2,ASSITGDGYT
TRBD2,TRBV30,TRBJ2-3,AWGGTSGGGTDTQY
.,TRBV2,TRBJ1-2,ASLRQYDYGYT
.,TRBV7-9,TRBJ2-3,ASSLNIQGHISTDTQY
.,TRBV3-1,TRBJ1-4,ASSQVTRDEKLF
.,TRBV30,TRBJ1-4,AWSPGRVGEKLF
.,TRBV21-1,TRBJ1-1,ASSGPRGGNTEAF
.,TRBV3-1,TRBJ2-6,ASSQGSVGANVLT
TRBD1,TRBV20-1,TRBJ2-1,SARDLDRGYNEQF
.,TRBV12-3/TRBV12-4,TRBJ2-7,ASRPLRDLYEQY
TRBD2,TRBV29-1,TRBJ2-3,SVTPGLGSTDTQY
TRBD2,TRBV7-3,TRBJ2-1,ASSVGREGKQF
TRBD2,TRBV5-1,TRBJ2-3,ASSVRLAGATTDTQY
TRBD1,TRBV7-2,TRBJ2-1,ASSLEGQVDEQF
.,TRBV19,TRBJ1-1,ASSIGEAGLAF
.,TRBV7-9,TRBJ1-2,ASSLVEDGYT
.,TRBV29-1,TRBJ1-5,SVGRGSNQPQH
.,TRBV6-2/TRBV6-3,TRBJ2-3,ASSTGTLHC
.,TRBV6-1,TRBJ1-1,ASSAWEGRLSNTEAF